This entry lists 9 T cell receptor beta chains sequenced from one sample in a study of control samples from healthy donors and cancer patients. Using immunoSEQ multiplex PCR, the repertoire was profiled, and TCRdb retains in-frame clones only, with some absent. Altogether under 300,000 clones are present, about four fifths being singletons, with the ten largest covering less than 15%. Material for sequencing was PBMCs. The receptors were gathered from a woman aged 55-75 years with lung cancer.

This chain links TRBV5-1 with TRBJ1-2, with a weak D call TRBD1 (5 bases). This CDR3 has 16 amino acids. From germline, CDR1 is SGHRS and CDR2 YFSETQ. Trimming removed 0 bases at V and 4 bases at J, with 16 bases between. The CDR3 sequence: CASSLEFDGTVYGYTF. CDR3 in DNA: TGCGCCAGCAGCTTGGAATTTGATGGGACGGTCTATGGCTACACCTTC.

The chain couples TRBV3-1 (or the pseudogene TRBV3-2) to TRBJ1-2; 10 bases are shared with TRBD1. With 2 bases clipped from V and 4 bases from J, the junction kept 4 bases outside the gene matches. The CDR3 contains 15 residues. Germline V gives CDR1 LGHDT, CDR2 YNNKEL (reference sequence). The CDR3 loop reads CASSQYGTGAYGYTF. CDR3 DNA sequence: TGTGCCAGCAGCCAATACGGGACAGGGGCCTATGGCTACACCTTC.

This clone was detected only a few times. CDR3 DNA sequence: TGCGCCAGCAGCTTAAGGGTGGGCACTGAAGCTTTCTTT. Protein product: CASSLRVGTEAFF. The chain carries TRBV5-1 and TRBJ1-1; no firm D call. Germline-derived CDR1 and CDR2 are SGHRS and YFSETQ. Trimming removed 2 bases from V and 4 bases from J, with 9 bases in between. This CDR3 spans 13 amino acids.

This clone has only one observation. This rearrangement joins TRBV5-1 to TRBJ2-5, with D unclear. V shed 3 bases and J shed 2 bases, with 14 bases lying between them. The CDR3 runs to 15 residues. Germline CDR1 reads SGHRS; CDR2 reads YFSETQ. CDR3: CASSYENPGQETQYF. The CDR3 DNA sequence: TGCGCCAGCAGCTACGAGAATCCAGGACAAGAGACCCAGTACTTC.

The chain recombines TRBV9 with TRBJ2-3; 15 bases map to TRBD2. From germline, CDR1 is SGDLS and CDR2 YYNGEE. The CDR3 extends over 18 amino acids. The trim removed 3 bases at V and 3 bases at J, leaving 8 bases unmatched. The CDR3, as DNA: TGTGCCAGCAGCGCCCTCCGGACTAGCGGGGGGGTGACAGATACGCAGTATTTT. Translating it yields CASSALRTSGGVTDTQYF.

The rearrangement joins TRBV2 to TRBJ2-1; D is uncertain. V dropped 7 bases and J dropped 7 bases, with 5 bases sitting between them. The CDR3 has 10 residues. Germline assignment: CDR1 SNHLY and CDR2 FYNNEI. This CDR3 is CASNRNEQFF. CDR3 bases: TGTGCCAGCAATCGAAATGAGCAGTTCTTC.

This sequence joins TRBV30 and TRBJ1-1, with 8 bases fitting TRBD1. The V gene end was trimmed by 1 base and the J gene end by 5 bases; junction bases not matched to a gene: 6. The CDR3 contains 14 residues. Germline V gene data show CDR1 as GTSNPN and CDR2 as SVGIG (reference sequence). The CDR3 region is CAWSDLTGVTEAFF. In nucleotides, the CDR3 is TGTGCCTGGAGTGACCTGACAGGGGTGACTGAAGCTTTCTTT.

The V and J genes are TRBV2 and TRBJ2-5; no definite D call. The germline V gene encodes CDR1 SNHLY and CDR2 FYNNEI. V lost 4 bases to trimming and J lost 5 bases, with 5 bases between them. The CDR3 contains 11 residues. The CDR3, as DNA: TGTGCCAGCAGTGGCTTGGAGACCCAGTACTTC. Protein: CASSGLETQYF. Full variable domain (rest looked up from reference TRBV2 and TRBJ2-5): EPEVTQTPSHQVTQMGQEVILRCVPISNHLYFYWYRQILGQKVEFLVSFYNNEISEKSEIFDDQFSVERPDGSNFTLKIRSTKLEDSAMYFCASSGLETQYFGPGTRLLVL.

The V gene is TRBV7-7, the J gene TRBJ2-1, with D unclear. Trimming pared 1 base from V and 9 bases from J, leaving 10 bases between. The CDR3 extends over 13 amino acids. Germline loops: CDR1 SSHAT, CDR2 FNYEAQ (reference sequence). CDR3 coding DNA: TGTGCCAGCAGCTTAGAAAGAAGTGGTGAGCAGTTCTTC. Its protein product is CASSLERSGEQFF.